One and the same sample provided the 2 T cell receptor beta chains below, sequenced in a study of cytomegalovirus exposure and HLA in healthy donors (dated by TCRdb to the late 2010s). Library construction relied on the immunoSEQ multiplex PCR assay. For the multiplex PCR, a mixture combining 60 forward primers for TCR Vbeta segments and 13 reverse primers for TCR Jbeta segments was used. Not all clones reach the TCRdb copy of this immuneACCESS table, which keeps in-frame sequences only. Checked studies attribute under half of the gap to unresolved V genes and leave the rest unexplained. The sample table shows approximately 200,000 clones, and about 74% are seen once. Of the sample, roughly 16% falls within the top ten clones. Source material: PBMCs. The receptors originated from a man between 40 and 49 years old in good health and CMV-seronegative.

CDR3 in amino acids: CASSGQANTGELFF. The CDR3 DNA is TGTGCCAGCTCCGGACAGGCGAACACCGGGGAGCTGTTTTTT. The chain joins TRBV18 to TRBJ2-2; 7 nucleotides match TRBD1. After removal of 6 bases from V and 0 bases from J, the junction contained 1 base not matched to a gene. Germline V gene lookup returns CDR1 KGHSH and CDR2 LQKENI. CDR3 size: 14 residues.

Worth noting for this clone: The same CDR3 also results from other DNA sequences found in this sample. V and J are TRBV6-5 and TRBJ1-2, with TRBD1 matching over 7 bases. Germline V gene sequence: CDR1 MNHEY, CDR2 SVGAGI. Trimming at V came to 0 bases and at J to 8 bases, leaving 3 bases not matched to a gene. The CDR3 sequence is 13 residues long. CDR3 sequence reads: CASSYSTGSGYTF. CDR3 nucleotides: TGTGCCAGCAGTTACTCGACAGGGTCGGGCTACACCTTC.